Listed here are 22 T cell receptor beta chains from one sample, sequenced in a study of CD8 T cells in ankylosing spondylitis. A single record per CDR3 protein comes from TCRdb applying MiXCR to the 5' RACE reads. The sample includes around 250,000 distinct CDR3 sequences, about 10% of them seen just once. The material sequenced was blood, either unsorted or a sorted T cell fraction (not recorded which). The receptors come from a male donor with ankylosing spondylitis or in good health (not recorded which).

This clonotype was counted at least ten times. The chain links TRBV20-1 to TRBJ2-3, with D hard to call. V gave up 2 bases and J gave up 1 base, with 16 bases separating them. Germline loops: CDR1 DFQATT, CDR2 SNEGSKA (reference sequence). CDR3 length: 16 residues. The CDR3 spells CSARRVATPRTDTQYF. The CDR3 nucleotides are TGCAGTGCTAGACGGGTAGCAACTCCTCGCACAGATACGCAGTATTTT.

In its sample, this clonotype was seen many times. The chain recombines TRBV5-1 with TRBJ1-2, with D possibly TRBD1 on 6 matching bases. Looked up from germline, CDR1 is SGHRS and CDR2 is YFSETQ. There are 13 residues in the CDR3. The V gene lost 6 bases and the J gene lost 8 bases, with 17 bases spanning the gap. The CDR3 DNA reads as TGCGCCAGCAAGCTTGGTCAGGGGAGCGGCTACACCTTC. Its translation: CASKLGQGSGYTF. Based on the CDR3 plus reference TRBV5-1 and TRBJ1-2, the full variable domain is KAGVTQTPRYLIKTRGQQVTLSCSPISGHRSVSWYQQTPGQGLQFLFEYFSETQRNKGNFPGRFSGRQFSNSRSEMNVSTLELGDSALYLCASKLGQGSGYTFGSGTRLTVV.

Many counts were recorded for this clonotype. The chain employs TRBV3-1 and TRBJ2-3; perhaps TRBD1 as D (5 bases). V was shortened by 2 bases and J by 0 bases, with 15 bases between the two germline ends. The CDR3 is 17 residues long. Germline lookup yields CDR1 LGHDT and CDR2 YNNKEL (reference sequence). The CDR3 here is CASSQHSRQTSTDTQYF. CDR3 nucleotide sequence: TGTGCCAGCAGCCAACACTCTCGACAGACTAGCACAGATACGCAGTATTTT.

The chain recombines TRBV5-1 with TRBJ2-7; 7 bases fit TRBD2. Germline loops: CDR1 SGHRS, CDR2 YFSETQ. The CDR3 is 16 amino acids. Losses at the gene ends were 0 bases for V and 1 base for J; bases not matched to a gene: 7. CDR3 residues: CASSLDGSGLSYEQYF. CDR3 nucleotide sequence: TGCGCCAGCAGCTTGGATGGTAGCGGGTTATCCTACGAGCAGTACTTC.

This clonotype was observed many times. The chain carries TRBV5-1 and TRBJ2-7; 8 nucleotides match TRBD1. Germline V gene sequence: CDR1 SGHRS, CDR2 YFSETQ. The CDR3 is 13 amino acids. V lost 6 bases to trimming and J lost 0 bases; unmatched junction nucleotides: 2. The chain's CDR3 is CASNTGGSYEQYF. The CDR3 nucleotides read TGCGCCAGCAATACAGGGGGCTCCTACGAGCAGTACTTC.

Many counts were recorded for this clonotype. The chain has TRBV6-5 and TRBJ1-5; no definite D call. Germline V gene lookup returns CDR1 MNHEY and CDR2 SVGAGI. This CDR3 contains 14 residues. V was clipped by 0 bases and J by 4 bases, with 7 bases between them. The CDR3 coding sequence is TGTGCCAGCAGTTACTCGATCGGAAATCAGCCCCAGCATTTT. Residues: CASSYSIGNQPQHF.

This clonotype was recorded at least ten times. The chain joins TRBV29-1 to TRBJ2-1; D remains unclear. Germline assignment: CDR1 SQVTM and CDR2 ANQGSEA. This CDR3 has 11 amino acids. The V and J ends lost 8 bases and 7 bases respectively, with 12 bases between them. The CDR3 reads CSTRTGNEQFF. The CDR3 bases are TGCAGCACCCGAACCGGGAATGAGCAGTTCTTC.

This clonotype was seen a handful of times. The rearrangement uses TRBV20-1 and TRBJ2-7; 10 bases align to TRBD2. Germline lookup yields CDR1 DFQATT and CDR2 SNEGSKA (reference sequence). The CDR3 has 16 residues. V lost 6 bases to trimming and J lost 5 bases; unmatched junction nucleotides: 16. The CDR3 loop reads CSAPLPLAGARDEQYF. DNA of the CDR3: TGCAGTGCCCCCCTCCCCCTAGCGGGGGCCCGGGACGAGCAGTACTTC.

The rearrangement links TRBV5-6 to TRBJ2-5, with 7 bases lining up with TRBD1. Germline CDR1 SGHDT, CDR2 YYEEEE. CDR3 length: 15 residues. V lost 0 bases, J lost 3 bases, and 5 bases stayed unmatched. The CDR3 DNA is TGTGCCAGCAGCTTGGCCCTACAGGGGAAAGAGACCCAGTACTTC. It codes for CASSLALQGKETQYF.

This clonotype was seen repeatedly, ten times or more. The chain joins TRBV6-1 to TRBJ1-2; possibly TRBD1 for D (5 bases). V lost 1 base to trimming and J lost 8 bases, with 14 bases between them. This CDR3 region has 14 residues. Germline assignment: CDR1 MNHNS and CDR2 SASEGT. The CDR3 DNA is TGTGCCAGCAGTGAAGTCGGGACTTTGGGCGGCTACACCTTC. Its protein product is CASSEVGTLGGYTF.

This clonotype appeared many times. V is TRBV24-1 and J is TRBJ1-2; D gene uncertain. Trimming pared 6 bases from V and 4 bases from J, leaving 11 bases between. The CDR3 totals 13 residues. Per the germline V gene, CDR1 is KGHDR and CDR2 is SFDVKD. The CDR3 sequence: CATSSRSFYGYTF. CDR3 sequence (DNA): TGTGCCACCAGTTCTCGGAGCTTCTATGGCTACACCTTC.

For this clonotype: The germline gene is not matched at one end of the junction; a read error may be the cause. The rearrangement uses TRBV3-1 and TRBJ2-7; D gene ambiguous. The CDR3 runs to 12 residues. CDR1 and CDR2 from the germline V gene are LGHDT and YNNKEL (reference sequence). CDR3 bases: TGTGCCAGCAGCCAAGCTCCCTACGAGCAGTGCTTC. It is translated as CASSQAPYEQCF.

This clonotype showed up just a few times. The chain has TRBV9 and TRBJ2-3; D possibly corresponds to TRBD2 (6 bases). Trimming pared 4 bases from V and 6 bases from J, leaving 18 bases between. Per germline, CDR1 SGDLS and CDR2 YYNGEE. The CDR3 sequence is 15 residues long. The CDR3 reads CASSPGLNPSDTQYF. CDR3 nucleotides: TGTGCCAGCAGCCCCGGACTAAATCCTAGCGATACGCAGTATTTT.

This clonotype has a count of ten or more. This chain uses TRBV11-2 with TRBJ2-7; 10 nucleotides agree with TRBD2. CDR1 and CDR2 (germline): SGHAT, FQNNGV. The CDR3 runs 16 residues. V trimming: 2 bases; J trimming: 3 bases; junction bases outside the gene matches: 7. CDR3 DNA sequence: TGTGCCAGCAGCTTACTTCGCCGGACTAGCGGCTACGAGCAGTACTTC. Residues: CASSLLRRTSGYEQYF.

The CDR3, as DNA: TGCGCCAGCAGCTTGGAGGCCGGGAGCAATCAGCCCCAGCATTTT. Amino acid sequence: CASSLEAGSNQPQHF. This chain connects TRBV5-1 to TRBJ1-5, with D hard to call. The V end was cut by 0 bases, the J end by 1 base, with 8 bases between. This CDR3 is 15 amino acids long. The germline V gene encodes CDR1 SGHRS and CDR2 YFSETQ.

This clonotype occurred a few times. The CDR3 DNA sequence: TGTGCCAGCAGTTGGAAACAGGGAGGGGGTGAAGCTTTCTTT. Translating it yields CASSWKQGGGEAFF. The chain links TRBV6-5 to TRBJ1-1; TRBD1 is a possible D gene (6 bases). The CDR3 runs 14 residues. Trimming took off 4 bases at V and 7 bases at J, with 16 bases between the two ends. Germline CDR1 and CDR2: MNHEY and SVGAGI.

There are many counts of this clonotype. The gene calls are TRBV5-1 and TRBJ1-5; D possibly corresponds to TRBD1 (5 bases). Deletions cut 0 bases from V and 0 bases from J, with 7 bases between. CDR3 length: 15 residues. Germline lookup yields CDR1 SGHRS and CDR2 YFSETQ. The CDR3 bases are TGCGCCAGCAGCTTGGAGGGGAGTAGCAATCAGCCCCAGCATTTT. It translates to CASSLEGSSNQPQHF. Supplemented by reference TRBV5-1 and TRBJ1-5, the full variable domain reads KAGVTQTPRYLIKTRGQQVTLSCSPISGHRSVSWYQQTPGQGLQFLFEYFSETQRNKGNFPGRFSGRQFSNSRSEMNVSTLELGDSALYLCASSLEGSSNQPQHFGDGTRLSIL.

Ten or more counts support this clonotype. The chain recombines TRBV20-1 with TRBJ2-7; TRBD1 matches 9 bases. CDR1 and CDR2 from the germline V gene are DFQATT and SNEGSKA (reference sequence). The V gene end was trimmed by 5 bases and the J gene end by 10 bases; junction bases not matched to a gene: 21. CDR3 length equals 16 residues. This chain's CDR3 is CSAELPGTGLAGQQYF. The CDR3 coding sequence is TGCAGTGCTGAGCTGCCCGGGACAGGGCTGGCTGGTCAACAGTACTTC.

In this sample, this clonotype turned up many times. V gene TRBV7-8 combines with J gene TRBJ2-2; D call uncertain. V was clipped by 3 bases and J by 6 bases, with 11 bases between them. Germline loops: CDR1 SGHVS, CDR2 FQNEAQ. CDR3 length: 14 residues. The CDR3 DNA reads TGTGCCAGCAGCTTCCCAGCCCCCCCCGGGGAGCTGTTTTTT. Translating gives CASSFPAPPGELFF.

J is TRBJ2-2 and V is TRBV20-1; D could derive from TRBD1 or TRBD2 (5 bases each). The germline V gene has CDR1 DFQATT and CDR2 SNEGSKA (reference sequence). The CDR3 runs to 15 residues. CDR3 coding DNA: TGCAGCGCTTCGGGGCACGGTTCGAACACCGGGGAGCTGTTTTTT. As protein: CSASGHGSNTGELFF.

Only a few counts were recorded for this clonotype. V usage is TRBV9 and J usage is TRBJ2-3; TRBD2 matches at 8 bases. The germline CDR1 and CDR2 sequences are SGDLS and YYNGEE. Unmatched junction bases numbered 9, after V lost 3 bases and J lost 6 bases. The CDR3 runs to 15 residues. CDR3 DNA sequence: TGTGCCAGCAGCGGCCGGGGGGGCCCGTGGGATACGCAGTATTTT. Translating gives CASSGRGGPWDTQYF.

V usage is TRBV12-3 or TRBV12-4 and J usage is TRBJ2-1; D ambiguous. This CDR3 contains 14 residues. V was cut by 7 bases and J by 6 bases, with 16 bases left in between. CDR3 sequence: CASTPKGLGNEQFF. DNA of the CDR3: TGTGCCAGCACCCCGAAAGGATTGGGCAATGAGCAGTTCTTC.